The sequence of this TCR beta chain was determined in a study of T cell changes during pregnancy in multiple sclerosis. The repertoire was sequenced with immunoSEQ multiplex PCR; TCRdb's copy has only in-frame clones and lacks some. The sample yields approximately 32,000 clones, 75% to 90% seen once. Specimen: CD8+ T cells from peripheral blood mononuclear cells, collected in the second trimester of pregnancy. The receptor was derived from a female donor with multiple sclerosis, enrolled in a pregnancy study.

The CDR3 reads CASSSGDTSNQPQHF. CDR3 nucleotide sequence: TGTGCCAGCAGCTCCGGGGACACTAGCAATCAGCCCCAGCATTTT. J is TRBJ1-5 and V is TRBV5-6; maybe TRBD1 (6 bases). V lost 3 bases and J lost 0, with 10 bases in between. The CDR3 has 15 residues. Germline CDR1 SGHDT, CDR2 YYEEEE.